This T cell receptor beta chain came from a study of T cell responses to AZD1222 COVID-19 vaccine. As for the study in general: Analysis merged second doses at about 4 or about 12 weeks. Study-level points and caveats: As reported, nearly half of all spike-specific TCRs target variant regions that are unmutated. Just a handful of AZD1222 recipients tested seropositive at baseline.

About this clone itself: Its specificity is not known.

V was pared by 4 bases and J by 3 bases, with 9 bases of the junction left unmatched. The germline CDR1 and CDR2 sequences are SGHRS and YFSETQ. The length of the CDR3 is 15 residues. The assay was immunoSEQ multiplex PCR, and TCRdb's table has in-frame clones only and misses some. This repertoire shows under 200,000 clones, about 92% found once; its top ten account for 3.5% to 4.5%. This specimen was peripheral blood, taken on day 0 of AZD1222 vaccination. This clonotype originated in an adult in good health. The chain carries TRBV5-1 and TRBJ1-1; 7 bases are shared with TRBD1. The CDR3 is CASSRGGQLDTEAFF. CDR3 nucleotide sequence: TGCGCCAGCAGCAGGGGGGGACAGTTAGACACTGAAGCTTTCTTT.